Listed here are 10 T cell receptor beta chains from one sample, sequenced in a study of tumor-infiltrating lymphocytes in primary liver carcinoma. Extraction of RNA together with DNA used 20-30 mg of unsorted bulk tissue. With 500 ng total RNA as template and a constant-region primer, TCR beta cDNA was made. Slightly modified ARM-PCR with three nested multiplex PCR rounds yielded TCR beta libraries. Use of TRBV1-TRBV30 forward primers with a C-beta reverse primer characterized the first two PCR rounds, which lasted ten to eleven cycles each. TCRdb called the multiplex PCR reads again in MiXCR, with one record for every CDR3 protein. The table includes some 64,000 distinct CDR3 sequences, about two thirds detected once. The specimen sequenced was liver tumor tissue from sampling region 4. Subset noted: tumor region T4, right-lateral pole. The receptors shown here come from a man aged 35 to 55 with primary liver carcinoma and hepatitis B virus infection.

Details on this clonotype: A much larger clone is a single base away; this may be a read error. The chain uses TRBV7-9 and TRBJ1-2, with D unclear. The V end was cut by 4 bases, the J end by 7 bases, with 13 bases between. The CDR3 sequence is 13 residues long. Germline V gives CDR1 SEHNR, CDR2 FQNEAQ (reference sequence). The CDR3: CASSSSGVFGYTF. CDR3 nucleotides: TGTGCCAGCAGCTCCTCTGGGGTCTTTGGCTACACCTTC.

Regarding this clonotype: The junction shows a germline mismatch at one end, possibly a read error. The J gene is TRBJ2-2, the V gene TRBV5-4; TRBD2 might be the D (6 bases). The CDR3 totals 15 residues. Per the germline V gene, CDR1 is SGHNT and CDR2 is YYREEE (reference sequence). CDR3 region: CAGSSTSANTGELFF. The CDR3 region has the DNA TGTGCCGGCAGCTCGACTAGTGCGAACACCGGGGAGCTGTTTTTT.

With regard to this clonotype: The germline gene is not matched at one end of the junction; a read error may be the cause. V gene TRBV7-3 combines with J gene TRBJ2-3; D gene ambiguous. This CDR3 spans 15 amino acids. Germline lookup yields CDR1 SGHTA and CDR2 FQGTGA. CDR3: CDSSFGQADTDTQYF. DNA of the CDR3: TGTGACAGCAGCTTCGGGCAGGCAGACACAGATACGCAGTATTTT. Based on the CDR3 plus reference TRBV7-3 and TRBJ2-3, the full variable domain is GAGVSQTPSNKVTEKGKYVELRCDPISGHTALYWYRQSLGQGPEFLIYFQGTGAADDSGLPNDRFFAVRPEGSVSTLKIQRTERGDSAVYLCDSSFGQADTDTQYFGPGTRLTVL.

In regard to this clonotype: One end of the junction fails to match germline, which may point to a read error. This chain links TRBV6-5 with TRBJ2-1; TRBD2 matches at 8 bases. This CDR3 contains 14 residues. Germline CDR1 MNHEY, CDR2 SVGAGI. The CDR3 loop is CVSSRSGLVGKQFF. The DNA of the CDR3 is TGTGTCAGCAGCCGATCGGGACTAGTTGGTAAGCAGTTCTTC.

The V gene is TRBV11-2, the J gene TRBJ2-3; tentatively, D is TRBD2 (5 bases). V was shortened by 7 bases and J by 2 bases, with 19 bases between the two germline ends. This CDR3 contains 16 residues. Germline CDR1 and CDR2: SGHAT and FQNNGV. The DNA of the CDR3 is TGTGCCAGCAACAGAAGAAATACGGGGAACACAGATACGCAGTATTTT. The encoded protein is CASNRRNTGNTDTQYF.

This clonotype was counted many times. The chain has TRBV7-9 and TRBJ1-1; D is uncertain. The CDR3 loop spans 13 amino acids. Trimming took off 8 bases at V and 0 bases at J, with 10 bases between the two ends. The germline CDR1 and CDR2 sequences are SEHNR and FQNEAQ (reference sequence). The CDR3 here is CASVESLNTEAFF. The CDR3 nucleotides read TGTGCCAGCGTGGAGTCACTGAACACTGAAGCTTTCTTT.

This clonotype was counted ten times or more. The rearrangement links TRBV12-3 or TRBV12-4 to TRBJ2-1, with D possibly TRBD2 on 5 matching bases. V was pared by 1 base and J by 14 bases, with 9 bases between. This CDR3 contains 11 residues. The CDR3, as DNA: TGTGCCAGCAGTTTAGGACTATCGGAGTTCTTC. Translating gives CASSLGLSEFF.

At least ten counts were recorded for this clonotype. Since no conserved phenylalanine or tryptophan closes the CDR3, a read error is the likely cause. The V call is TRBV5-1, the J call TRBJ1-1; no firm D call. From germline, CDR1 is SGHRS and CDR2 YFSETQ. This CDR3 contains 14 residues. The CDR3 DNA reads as TGCGCCATCAGCCTGGACGGCATGAACACTGAAGCTTTCTTA. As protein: CAISLDGMNTEAFL.

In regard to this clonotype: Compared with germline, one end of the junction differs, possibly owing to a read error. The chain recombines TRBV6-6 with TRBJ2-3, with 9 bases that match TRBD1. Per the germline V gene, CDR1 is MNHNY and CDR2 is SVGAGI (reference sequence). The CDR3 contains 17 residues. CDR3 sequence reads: CASSYGLGTGLTDMQYF. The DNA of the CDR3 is TGTGCCAGCAGTTACGGGTTGGGGACAGGGTTAACAGATATGCAGTATTTT.

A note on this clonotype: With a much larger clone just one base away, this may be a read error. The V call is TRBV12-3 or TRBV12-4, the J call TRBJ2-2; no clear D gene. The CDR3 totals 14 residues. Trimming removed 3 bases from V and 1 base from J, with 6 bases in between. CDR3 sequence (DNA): TGTGCCAGCAGTTTGATAGGGAACACCGGGGAGCTGTTTTTT. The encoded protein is CASSLIGNTGELFF.